These 15 T cell receptor beta chains were all obtained from the same sample, sequenced in a study of identical twins' blood T cells. One entry per CDR3 protein, called by TCRdb with MiXCR from the 5' RACE reads. The sample includes fewer than 450,000 distinct CDR3 sequences, around 30% of them seen just once. Sequencing input: PBMCs. Receptor source: a woman aged 18-50 years in good health.

This clonotype was seen a handful of times. The V call is TRBV4-2, the J call TRBJ1-4; no reliable D call. Germline CDR1 and CDR2: LGHNA and YNFKEQ. V was pared by 0 bases and J by 4 bases, with 3 bases between. This CDR3 is 13 amino acids long. In DNA form, the CDR3 reads TGTGCCAGCAGCCAAGATGGTAATGAAAAACTGTTTTTT. Translation gives CASSQDGNEKLFF.

This clonotype was counted a few times. The chain links TRBV30 to TRBJ1-2; D is ambiguous. The germline V gene encodes CDR1 GTSNPN and CDR2 SVGIG (reference sequence). Deletions cut 1 base from V and 7 bases from J, with 16 bases between. There are 14 residues in the CDR3. CDR3 nucleotides: TGTGCCTGGAGTGCGTCCTTACGAGGTGGTGGCTACACCTTC. Translation gives CAWSASLRGGGYTF.

This clonotype was counted between two and nine times. The V and J genes are TRBV29-1 and TRBJ2-1, with 8 bases that match TRBD2. The CDR3 consists of 13 residues. Trimming removed 7 bases from V and 3 bases from J; junction bases left unmatched: 5. Germline loops: CDR1 SQVTM, CDR2 ANQGSEA. Here the CDR3 DNA reads TGCAGCGCCGGGGGGGCCTTCTACAATGAGCAGTTCTTC. Protein sequence: CSAGGAFYNEQFF.

This clonotype was seen a handful of times. V gene TRBV20-1 combines with J gene TRBJ2-3; no definite D call. V shed 3 bases and J shed 3 bases, with 7 bases lying between them. The germline gives CDR1 DFQATT, CDR2 SNEGSKA (reference sequence). The CDR3 is 12 residues long. The CDR3 protein is CSASYLTDTQYF. CDR3 coding DNA: TGCAGTGCTAGTTACCTTACAGATACGCAGTATTTT.

This clonotype showed up just a few times. The rearrangement uses TRBV20-1 and TRBJ1-1; D is uncertain. The CDR3 runs to 14 residues. Germline values: CDR1 DFQATT, CDR2 SNEGSKA (reference sequence). V was pared by 2 bases and J by 0 bases, with 10 bases between. The CDR3 nucleotides are TGCAGTGCTAGATTGGGAGCCATGAACACTGAAGCTTTCTTT. Encoded protein: CSARLGAMNTEAFF.

This clonotype was found a few times. The chain uses TRBV20-1 and TRBJ1-2; 9 positions agree with TRBD1. The CDR3 covers 13 residues. Germline values: CDR1 DFQATT, CDR2 SNEGSKA (reference sequence). J gave up 4 bases and V 6 bases, and 6 bases lay outside the gene matches. The CDR3 DNA is TGCAGTGCGGGACAGGGAGGTTTCTATGGCTACACCTTC. Its protein product is CSAGQGGFYGYTF.

The V gene is TRBV7-9, the J gene TRBJ2-1; perhaps TRBD2 as D (5 bases). CDR1 and CDR2 (germline): SEHNR, FQNEAQ (reference sequence). The CDR3 has 12 residues. The CDR3, as DNA: TGTGAAAGATCTAGCTTCTACAATGAGCAGTTCTTC. It codes for CERSSFYNEQFF. The complete variable domain, with remaining parts taken from reference TRBV7-9 and TRBJ2-1, reads DTGVSQNPRHKITKRGQNVTFRCDPISEHNRLYWYRQTLGQGPEFLTYFQNEAQLEKSRLLSDRFSAERPKGSFSTLEIQRTEQGDSAMYLCERSSFYNEQFFGPGTRLTVL.

Only one count was recorded for this clonotype. V usage is TRBV19 and J usage is TRBJ2-1; TRBD2 matches at 9 bases. The CDR3 length is 16 residues. The V gene's germline CDR1 is LNHDA and CDR2 SQIVND (reference sequence). The trim removed 5 bases at V and 2 bases at J, leaving 7 bases unmatched. CDR3 coding DNA: TGTGCCAGTAGTGGGCGTTCTAGCGGGGCCTACAATGAGCAGTTCTTC. Its protein product is CASSGRSSGAYNEQFF.

The chain joins TRBV20-1 to TRBJ2-1; D may correspond to TRBD1 or TRBD2 (6 bases each). Trimming cost V 5 bases and J 4 bases, with 15 bases left between them. Germline V gene sequence: CDR1 DFQATT, CDR2 SNEGSKA (reference sequence). This CDR3 has 14 amino acids. The CDR3 bases are TGCAGTGCTCCGGGTCGGGGGCGTTACAATGAGCAGTTCTTC. It codes for CSAPGRGRYNEQFF.

V gene TRBV3-1 combines with J gene TRBJ1-1, with TRBD1 as a possible D gene (5 bases). Germline V gives CDR1 LGHDT, CDR2 YNNKEL (reference sequence). The length of the CDR3 is 15 residues. Trimming took 2 bases from V and 1 from J, leaving 11 bases between them. The CDR3 region has the DNA TGTGCCAGCAGCCAATCAGGGCAGGGGAACACTGAAGCTTTCTTT. This sequence encodes CASSQSGQGNTEAFF.

There are a few counts of this clonotype. The V call is TRBV7-6, the J call TRBJ1-6; TRBD1 aligns across 8 bases. V gave up 5 bases and J gave up 9 bases; unmatched junction bases: 18. Germline V gives CDR1 SGHVS, CDR2 FNYEAQ. This CDR3 comprises 18 residues. In DNA form, the CDR3 reads TGTGCCAGCAGCCTAGTCCCCCAACAGGGGGAGTTGGTTTCACCCCTCCACTTT. It yields the protein CASSLVPQQGELVSPLHF. Full variable domain (missing parts from reference TRBV7-6 and TRBJ1-6): GAGVSQSPRYKVTKRGQDVALRCDPISGHVSLYWYRQALGQGPEFLTYFNYEAQQDKSGLPNDRFSAERPEGSISTLTIQRTEQRDSAMYRCASSLVPQQGELVSPLHFGNGTRLTVT.

V usage is TRBV3-1 and J usage is TRBJ1-3; D is possibly TRBD1 (6 bases). There are 15 residues in the CDR3. V lost 4 bases and J lost 0, with 10 bases in between. Germline V gene data show CDR1 as LGHDT and CDR2 as YNNKEL (reference sequence). The CDR3 sequence: CASSPRTASGNTIYF. As DNA, the CDR3 is TGTGCCAGCAGCCCACGGACAGCCTCTGGAAACACCATATATTTT.

This chain connects TRBV7-2 to TRBJ1-3, with TRBD1 identical over 7 bases. Germline V gene data show CDR1 as SGHTA and CDR2 as FQGNSA. V shed 2 bases, J shed 1 base, and the junction held 5 bases outside the gene matches. The CDR3 runs 16 residues. The CDR3 reads CASSLTGQPSGNTIYF. For the CDR3, the DNA is TGTGCCAGCAGCTTAACGGGACAGCCATCTGGAAACACCATATATTTT. Looking up the rest from reference TRBV7-2 and TRBJ1-3 gives the full variable domain: GAGVSQSPSNKVTEKGKDVELRCDPISGHTALYWYRQSLGQGLEFLIYFQGNSAPDKSGLPSDRFSAERTGGSVSTLTIQRTQQEDSAVYLCASSLTGQPSGNTIYFGEGSWLTVV.

This clonotype has just a few counts. The chain uses TRBV2 and TRBJ1-1; unclear D gene. CDR3 size: 13 residues. The germline V gene encodes CDR1 SNHLY and CDR2 FYNNEI. Trimming removed 4 bases from V and 5 bases from J, with 11 bases in between. The CDR3 sequence is CASSGVGFTEAFF. The CDR3 region has the DNA TGTGCCAGCAGTGGAGTTGGGTTTACTGAAGCTTTCTTT.

V and J are TRBV20-1 and TRBJ2-1, with 7 bases lining up with TRBD2. There are 12 residues in the CDR3. V lost 0 bases and J lost 10; bases outside the gene matches: 3. Per germline, CDR1 DFQATT and CDR2 SNEGSKA (reference sequence). The CDR3 nucleotides are TGCAGTGCTAGAGAACAGCGGGAAGAGCAGTTCTTC. This gives the protein CSAREQREEQFF.